Below, one T cell receptor beta chain is given with its context. Its antigen is unidentified. This sample stems from a study of T cell responses to AZD1222 COVID-19 vaccine. V lost 3 bases to trimming and J lost 6 bases, with 8 bases between them. CDR1 is LGHDT and CDR2 is YNNKEL in the germline V gene (reference sequence). The CDR3 totals 12 residues. Sequencing used immunoSEQ multiplex PCR; TCRdb keeps in-frame clones, though not all of them. The data show some 74,000 clones, 70% to 90% seen once. Study-level points and caveats: No repertoire was sampled before or during the peak T cell response, only after it. At baseline, just a handful of AZD1222 recipients tested seropositive.

The clonotype comes from an adult who received the AZD1222 COVID-19 vaccine. Here the sequenced sample was peripheral blood, taken 28 days after the second AZD1222 dose. The genes are TRBV3-1 (or the pseudogene TRBV3-2) and TRBJ1-1; the D is unclear. CDR3 sequence (DNA): TGTGCCAGCAGCCACCCCCCGGCTGAAGCTTTCTTT. It is translated as CASSHPPAEAFF.